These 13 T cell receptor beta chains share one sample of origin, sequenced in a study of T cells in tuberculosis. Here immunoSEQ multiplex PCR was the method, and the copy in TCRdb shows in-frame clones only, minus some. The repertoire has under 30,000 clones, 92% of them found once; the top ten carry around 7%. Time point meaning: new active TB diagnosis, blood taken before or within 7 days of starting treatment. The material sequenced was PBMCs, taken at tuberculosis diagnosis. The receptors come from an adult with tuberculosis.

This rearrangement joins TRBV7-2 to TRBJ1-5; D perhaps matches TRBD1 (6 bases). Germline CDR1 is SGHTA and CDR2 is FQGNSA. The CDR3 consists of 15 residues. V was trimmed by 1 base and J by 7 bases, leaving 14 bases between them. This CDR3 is CASSLVLGGGQPQHF. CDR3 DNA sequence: TGTGCCAGCAGCTTAGTACTTGGTGGGGGCCAGCCCCAGCATTTT.

CDR3 coding DNA: TGTGCCAGCACGAGGCAGCCAATACTGTACGAGCAGTACTTC. Residues: CASTRQPILYEQYF. The rearrangement links TRBV6-1 to TRBJ2-7, with unresolved D. The CDR3 is made up of 14 amino acids. Germline lookup yields CDR1 MNHNS and CDR2 SASEGT. The V and J ends lost 7 bases and 4 bases respectively, with 17 bases between them.

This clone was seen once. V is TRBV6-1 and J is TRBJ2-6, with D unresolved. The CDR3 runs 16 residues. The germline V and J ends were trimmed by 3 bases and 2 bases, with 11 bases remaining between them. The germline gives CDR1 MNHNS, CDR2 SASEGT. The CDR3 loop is CASSDELETGANVLTF. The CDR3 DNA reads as TGTGCCAGCAGTGATGAGCTCGAGACTGGGGCCAACGTCCTGACTTTC.

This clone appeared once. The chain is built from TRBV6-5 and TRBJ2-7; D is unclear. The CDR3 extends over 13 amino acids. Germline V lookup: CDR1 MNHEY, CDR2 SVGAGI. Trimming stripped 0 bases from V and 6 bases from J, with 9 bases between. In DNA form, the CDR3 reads TGTGCCAGCAGTTACTCAAGCCCTGGCGAGCAGTACTTC. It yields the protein CASSYSSPGEQYF.

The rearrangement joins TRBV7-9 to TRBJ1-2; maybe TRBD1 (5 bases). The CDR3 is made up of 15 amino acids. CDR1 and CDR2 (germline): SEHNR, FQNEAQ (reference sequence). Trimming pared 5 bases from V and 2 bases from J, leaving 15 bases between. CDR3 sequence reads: CASSRGGDLNYGYTF. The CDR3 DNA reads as TGTGCCAGCAGCAGAGGTGGGGACTTGAACTATGGCTACACCTTC. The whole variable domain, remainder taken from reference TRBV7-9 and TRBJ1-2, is DTGVSQNPRHKITKRGQNVTFRCDPISEHNRLYWYRQTLGQGPEFLTYFQNEAQLEKSRLLSDRFSAERPKGSFSTLEIQRTEQGDSAMYLCASSRGGDLNYGYTFGSGTRLTVV.

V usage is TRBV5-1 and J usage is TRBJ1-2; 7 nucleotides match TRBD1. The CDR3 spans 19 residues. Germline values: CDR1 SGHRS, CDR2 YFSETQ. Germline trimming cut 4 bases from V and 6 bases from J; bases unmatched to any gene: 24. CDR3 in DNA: TGCGCCAGCAGCGAAGGGGATACCGGGACAGCAACTTCCGCAAATGGCTACACCTTC. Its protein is CASSEGDTGTATSANGYTF.

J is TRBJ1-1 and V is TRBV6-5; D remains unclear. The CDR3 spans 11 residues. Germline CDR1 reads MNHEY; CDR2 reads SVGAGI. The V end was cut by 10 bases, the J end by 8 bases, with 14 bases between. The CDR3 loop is CATTMVGEAFF. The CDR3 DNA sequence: TGTGCCACCACTATGGTAGGAGAAGCTTTCTTT.

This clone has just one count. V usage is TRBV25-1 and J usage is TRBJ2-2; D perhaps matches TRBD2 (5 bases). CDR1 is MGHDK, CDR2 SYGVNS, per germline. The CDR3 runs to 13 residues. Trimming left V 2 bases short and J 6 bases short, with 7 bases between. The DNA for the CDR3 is TGTGCCAGCAGTGAACCGGGGTCCGGGGAGCTGTTTTTT. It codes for CASSEPGSGELFF.

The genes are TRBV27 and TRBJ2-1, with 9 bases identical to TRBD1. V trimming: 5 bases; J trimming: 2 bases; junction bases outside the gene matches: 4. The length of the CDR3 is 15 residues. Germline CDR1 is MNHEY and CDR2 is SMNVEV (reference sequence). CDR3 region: CASSPTGGTYNEQFF. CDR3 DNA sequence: TGTGCCAGCAGTCCTACAGGGGGCACCTACAATGAGCAGTTCTTC.

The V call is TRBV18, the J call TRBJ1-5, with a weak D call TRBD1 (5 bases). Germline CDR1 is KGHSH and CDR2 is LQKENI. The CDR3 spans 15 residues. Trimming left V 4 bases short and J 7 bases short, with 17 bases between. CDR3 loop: CASSLSEGPEQPQHF. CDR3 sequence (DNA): TGTGCCAGCTCACTTTCGGAGGGGCCTGAGCAGCCCCAGCATTTT.

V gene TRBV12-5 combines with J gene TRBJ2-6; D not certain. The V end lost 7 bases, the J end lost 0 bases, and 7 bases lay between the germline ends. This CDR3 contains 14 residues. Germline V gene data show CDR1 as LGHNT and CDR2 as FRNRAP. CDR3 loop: CASALSSGANVLTF. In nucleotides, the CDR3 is TGTGCTAGTGCCCTGAGCTCTGGGGCCAACGTCCTGACTTTC.

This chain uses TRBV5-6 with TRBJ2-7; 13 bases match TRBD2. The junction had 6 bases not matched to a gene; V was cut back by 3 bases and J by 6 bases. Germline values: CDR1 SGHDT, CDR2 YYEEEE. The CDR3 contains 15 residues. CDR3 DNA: TGTGCCAGCAGCTCAGGACTAGCGGGAGTGAGCGAGCAGTACTTC. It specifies CASSSGLAGVSEQYF.

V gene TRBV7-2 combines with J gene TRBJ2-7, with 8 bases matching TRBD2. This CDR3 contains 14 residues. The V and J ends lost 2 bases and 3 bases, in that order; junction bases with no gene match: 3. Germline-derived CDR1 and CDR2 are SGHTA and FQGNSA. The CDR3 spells CASSLTAGGYEQYF. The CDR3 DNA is TGTGCCAGCAGCTTAACGGCGGGGGGCTACGAGCAGTACTTC.